Following are 25 T cell receptor beta chains from one sample sequenced in a study of T cells after yellow fever vaccination. TCRdb fed the 5' RACE reads into MiXCR, producing one record per CDR3 protein. The sample holds approximately 300,000 distinct CDR3 sequences, around 10% seen once. The sequenced sample was CD4+ T cells sorted from PBMCs, obtained 45 days after the yellow fever booster vaccination. The receptor source for this set is a man younger than 35 who received the YFV17D yellow fever vaccine.

The CDR3 DNA sequence: TGTGCCAGTTTTATGTGGGACTACACCTTC. This gives the protein CASFMWDYTF. This chain joins TRBV28 and TRBJ1-2; D not certain. The CDR3 consists of 10 residues. Trimming took off 9 bases at V and 10 bases at J, with 12 bases between the two ends. Germline lookup yields CDR1 MDHEN and CDR2 SYDVKM.

This clonotype was counted only a few times. This chain connects TRBV2 to TRBJ1-6; no reliable D call. Germline V gene data show CDR1 as SNHLY and CDR2 as FYNNEI. Between the trimmed V and J ends, which lost 3 bases and 15 bases, there was a span of 12 bases. The CDR3 has 12 residues. CDR3 DNA sequence: TGTGCCAGCAGTGAGGTTGATAGGGTCCTCCACTTT. Its protein is CASSEVDRVLHF.

This clonotype was observed many times. The gene calls are TRBV5-1 and TRBJ1-1; D might be TRBD1 (6 bases). With 4 bases removed from V and 3 bases from J, the gap between germline ends came to 13 bases. This CDR3 is built from 14 residues. Germline lookup yields CDR1 SGHRS and CDR2 YFSETQ. CDR3 loop: CASSTRGSDTEAFF. As DNA, the CDR3 is TGCGCCAGCAGCACCAGGGGCTCGGACACTGAAGCTTTCTTT.

There are a few counts of this clonotype. In DNA form, the CDR3 reads TGTGCCAGTAGTACCCGGACCGCCGGAGAGACCCAGTACTTC. Translating it yields CASSTRTAGETQYF. This chain uses TRBV19 with TRBJ2-5, with no clear D. V lost 4 bases, J lost 4 bases, and 13 bases lay in between. The CDR3 is 14 amino acids. Looked up from germline, CDR1 is LNHDA and CDR2 is SQIVND (reference sequence).

This clonotype was found a few times. The CDR3 loop is CSAPEPYTGELFF. In DNA, the CDR3 is TGCAGTGCTCCCGAGCCGTACACCGGGGAGCTGTTTTTT. V gene TRBV20-1 combines with J gene TRBJ2-2; D unresolved. This CDR3 is 13 amino acids long. Germline CDR1 and CDR2: DFQATT and SNEGSKA (reference sequence). V was shortened by 5 bases and J by 3 bases, with 10 bases between the two germline ends.

The chain uses TRBV7-2 and TRBJ1-1; D call uncertain. The CDR3 extends over 15 amino acids. The germline CDR1 and CDR2 sequences are SGHTA and FQGNSA. V lost 1 base and J lost 4, with 13 bases in between. This CDR3 reads CASSLVGSQVTEAFF. Here the CDR3 DNA reads TGTGCCAGCAGCTTAGTAGGATCGCAAGTCACTGAAGCTTTCTTT.

This clonotype turned up a few times. The chain employs TRBV4-3 and TRBJ1-2; D gene unclear. The length of the CDR3 is 15 residues. CDR1 and CDR2 from the germline V gene are LGHNA and YSLEER. Trimming removed 0 bases from V and 3 bases from J, with 11 bases in between. The CDR3 DNA reads as TGCGCCAGCAGCCAAGATATAGGAGAAGACTATGGCTACACCTTC. This translates into CASSQDIGEDYGYTF.

This clonotype came up many times. V usage is TRBV6-1 and J usage is TRBJ2-1; D tentatively fits TRBD1 or TRBD2 (5 bases each). Germline values: CDR1 MNHNS, CDR2 SASEGT. Trimming took off 4 bases at V and 6 bases at J, with 16 bases between the two ends. The CDR3 covers 15 residues. In DNA form, the CDR3 reads TGTGCCAGCAGTGGGGGGAACAGCGGTCCCAATGAGCAGTTCTTC. Protein: CASSGGNSGPNEQFF.

The chain is built from TRBV7-2 and TRBJ2-3, with 10 bases aligning to TRBD2. V trimming: 5 bases; J trimming: 4 bases; junction bases outside the gene matches: 9. The length of the CDR3 is 16 residues. CDR1 and CDR2 (germline): SGHTA, FQGNSA. This chain's CDR3 is CASSRQAGGPADTQYF. The CDR3 nucleotides read TGTGCCAGCAGCCGGCAAGCGGGGGGGCCCGCAGATACGCAGTATTTT.

Concerning this clonotype: Germline and junction disagree at one end, which may indicate a read error. The chain carries TRBV12-3 or TRBV12-4 and TRBJ1-4; D perhaps matches TRBD1 (5 bases). CDR3 size: 16 residues. CDR3 sequence: CASSLAPGPQNEKLFF. CDR3 bases: TGTGCCAGCAGCTTAGCACCGGGACCGCAAAATGAAAAACTGTTTTTT.

V is TRBV4-3 and J is TRBJ1-3; D possibly corresponds to TRBD1 (6 bases). CDR3 length: 14 residues. The V end lost 1 base, the J end lost 4 bases, and 8 bases lay between the germline ends. CDR1 and CDR2 (germline): LGHNA, YSLEER. The DNA for the CDR3 is TGCGCCAGCAGCCAAGCCGGGGGCGGAAACACCATATATTTT. It specifies CASSQAGGGNTIYF.

This rearrangement joins TRBV7-3 to TRBJ2-1; D is perhaps TRBD1 (6 bases). The CDR3 runs 14 residues. Germline V gives CDR1 SGHTA, CDR2 FQGTGA. V shed 5 bases and J shed 6 bases, with 14 bases lying between them. CDR3 region: CASSPGDGFNEQFF. DNA for the CDR3: TGTGCCAGCAGCCCAGGGGACGGATTCAATGAGCAGTTCTTC.

The chain couples TRBV7-2 to TRBJ2-6; 7 bases fit TRBD1. Germline V gene data show CDR1 as SGHTA and CDR2 as FQGNSA. CDR3 size: 15 residues. V gave up 6 bases and J gave up 0 bases; unmatched junction bases: 2. The chain's CDR3 is CASRGQISGANVLTF. The DNA for the CDR3 is TGTGCCAGCAGGGGACAGATCTCTGGGGCCAACGTCCTGACTTTC.

The chain carries TRBV3-1 and TRBJ1-2; the match to TRBD1 covers 7 bases. The CDR3 loop spans 14 amino acids. The ends lost 4 bases at V and 10 bases at J; junction bases unmatched: 12. Germline-derived CDR1 and CDR2 are LGHDT and YNNKEL (reference sequence). Here the CDR3 DNA reads TGTGCCAGCAGCCTCCATACCGGGACAGAAGTCTACACCTTC. This gives the protein CASSLHTGTEVYTF.

This clonotype was counted between two and nine times. The chain carries TRBV7-9 and TRBJ2-3, with 12 nucleotides matching TRBD2. In germline, CDR1 is SEHNR, CDR2 FQNEAQ (reference sequence). V lost 6 bases to trimming and J lost 6 bases; unmatched junction nucleotides: 4. The CDR3 spans 14 residues. The CDR3 DNA sequence: TGTGCCAGCAGGCCTAGCGGGAGGGTGGATACGCAGTATTTT. This sequence encodes CASRPSGRVDTQYF.

Ten or more counts support this clonotype. This chain links TRBV6-2 or TRBV6-3 with TRBJ2-1, with D perhaps TRBD2 (6 bases). The germline gives CDR1 MNHEY, CDR2 SVGEGT. V dropped 6 bases and J dropped 0 bases, with 15 bases sitting between them. CDR3 size: 16 residues. The CDR3 DNA reads TGTGCCAGCAGCCCATGGAGCGGGCTCTCCTACAATGAGCAGTTCTTC. Translation gives CASSPWSGLSYNEQFF.

This clonotype was seen more than once but under ten times. The genes are TRBV6-1 and TRBJ1-2, with a tentative D call TRBD1 (5 bases). The CDR3 has 15 residues. Between the trimmed V and J ends, which lost 7 bases and 8 bases, there was a span of 23 bases. Germline CDR1 is MNHNS and CDR2 is SASEGT. The CDR3 spells CASIIDRPGYGGYTF. CDR3 nucleotides: TGTGCCAGCATTATCGATCGCCCAGGGTATGGAGGCTACACCTTC.

This clonotype was observed a handful of times. This rearrangement joins TRBV5-1 to TRBJ1-1; possibly TRBD1 for D (6 bases). The CDR3 sequence is 14 residues long. Trimming left V 2 bases short and J 3 bases short, with 11 bases between. CDR1 is SGHRS and CDR2 is YFSETQ in the germline V gene. The CDR3 DNA reads as TGCGCCAGCAGCTTCTCGGGGGCGGACACTGAAGCTTTCTTT. Its protein is CASSFSGADTEAFF.

This clonotype was counted only a few times. The V call is TRBV5-1, the J call TRBJ1-4; D is perhaps TRBD1 (6 bases). Germline assignment: CDR1 SGHRS and CDR2 YFSETQ. The CDR3 is 16 residues long. Between the trimmed V and J ends, which lost 4 bases and 6 bases, there was a span of 19 bases. The DNA of the CDR3 is TGCGCCAGCAGCCCCAAACCGGTACAGGGCGATGAAAAACTGTTTTTT. Amino acid sequence: CASSPKPVQGDEKLFF.

V is TRBV7-9 and J is TRBJ2-3; 7 bases agree with TRBD1. This CDR3 has 14 amino acids. V was pared by 6 bases and J by 5 bases, with 8 bases of the junction left unmatched. Germline loops: CDR1 SEHNR, CDR2 FQNEAQ (reference sequence). CDR3 DNA sequence: TGTGCCAGCAGTTCCACCGACAGGGAAGATACGCAGTATTTT. This translates into CASSSTDREDTQYF.

The gene calls are TRBV19 and TRBJ1-2; 9 positions match TRBD1. The CDR3 runs to 14 residues. V lost 7 bases and J lost 4; bases outside the gene matches: 7. Per germline, CDR1 LNHDA and CDR2 SQIVND (reference sequence). The CDR3 spells CASIPADRGYGYTF. CDR3 sequence (DNA): TGTGCCAGTATCCCTGCGGACAGGGGCTATGGCTACACCTTC.

V and J are TRBV12-3 or TRBV12-4 and TRBJ2-1, with D possibly matching TRBD2 (5 bases). Trimming took off 5 bases at V and 2 bases at J, with 13 bases between the two ends. CDR3 size: 15 residues. CDR3 in amino acids: CASSAGLGTYNEQFF. The CDR3 DNA reads as TGTGCCAGCAGTGCCGGACTGGGGACCTACAATGAGCAGTTCTTC.

CDR3 nucleotide sequence: TGTGCCAGCAGCTCTGGACATGCTGGGGCCAACGTCCTGACTTTC. Amino acids: CASSSGHAGANVLTF. The genes are TRBV7-3 and TRBJ2-6; weak D call: TRBD1 (5 bases). There are 15 residues in the CDR3. Between the trimmed V and J ends, which lost 4 bases and 2 bases, there was a span of 9 bases. Per the germline V gene, CDR1 is SGHTA and CDR2 is FQGTGA.

CDR3 coding DNA: TGTGCCAGCAGTTACTCGAGGGAGGGGACTTCCTACACAGATACGCAGTATTTT. This codes for CASSYSREGTSYTDTQYF. The chain has TRBV6-2 or TRBV6-3 and TRBJ2-3; 7 bases are shared with TRBD2. CDR1 is MNHEY and CDR2 is SVGEGT in the germline V gene. This CDR3 has 18 amino acids. V gave up 0 bases and J gave up 2 bases; unmatched junction bases: 11.

A remark on this clonotype: The CDR3 end shows no conserved phenylalanine or tryptophan, and so a read error is likely. V is TRBV2 and J is TRBJ2-5, with a possible D match to TRBD2 (5 bases). Between the trimmed V and J ends, which lost 1 base and 3 bases, there was a span of 12 bases. This CDR3 region has 15 residues. Germline V gene data show CDR1 as SNHLY and CDR2 as FYNNEI. The CDR3 loop reads CASSEGYGVEETQYL. Written as DNA, the CDR3 is TGTGCCAGCAGTGAAGGCTACGGGGTCGAAGAGACCCAGTACTTG.